The T cell receptor beta chain under discussion was sequenced for a study of blood T cell repertoires in COVID-19 (dated by TCRdb to 2020 to 2022). About the investigation overall: Samples covering the acute and convalescent phases of COVID-19 were provided by collaborators in the United States, Italy and Spain. Deeply sampled blood TCRbeta repertoires from subjects exposed to, actively infected with, or recovered from COVID-19 were included in the dataset. Where HLA class I and class II types were available, the types were taken from metadata supplied by the sample provider, not from assay-based typing. Samples came from the ongoing ImmuneRACE study (first 160 participants) plus 1,254 subjects from 6 global collaborators. The sample metadata nearly always contained a de-identified subject ID, COVID-19 status, age in years and sex. The repertoires were made available in a free public database intended to serve as a resource for research on the immune response to SARS-CoV-2. The prospective study material was composed of cDNA or gDNA derived from T cells, B-cell-depleted T cells, or PBMCs. Summary of the overall study and its limitations: The quantity of clinical and demographic metadata differed by source and by participant and was supplied without curation.

TCRbeta CDR3 regions were amplified from genomic DNA by means of the immunoSEQ Assay, a bias-controlled multiplex PCR. The source study handled its data this way. The number of nucleated cells in each sample was estimated by amplification of reference gene primers within the assay. To quantify the absolute abundance of each unique TCRbeta CDR3 rearrangement, sequence reads were collapsed and filtered. For each sample, productive Simpson clonality was calculated by taking the square root of Simpson's diversity index across productive rearrangements. TCRdb holds this immuneACCESS table with in-frame rearrangements only. Some clones are missing; in checked studies, unresolved V genes explain under half, and the rest has no known cause. The V and J calls and clone size are taken from that table; D and trimming were inferred from the DNA. The sample profile shows roughly 400,000 clones; 70% to 90% of them were found once. The ten largest clones add up to about 1.5% of the sample.

In the prospective study, participants were about 18 to 95 years old, resided in around 25 geographic areas of the United States, and were enrolled through a virtual design. To assign participants to cohorts, the prospective study relied on clinical history that participants themselves reported in a screening survey and a study questionnaire. Exposed participants had been in contact, within 2 weeks of entering the study, with a person who had a PCR-confirmed or clinician-diagnosed case of COVID-19. In the prospective study, mobile phlebotomists collected whole blood, serum and a nasopharyngeal or oropharyngeal swab from each participant. Participants in the prospective study had the option to provide additional blood draws and questionnaires over a roughly 2-month period. Prospective study blood samples were shipped either frozen or at room temperature before DNA extraction. This clone showed up just a few times. Its target antigen remains unknown. No base-level quality is on record; no much larger clone is a single base apart.

The CDR3 has 14 amino acids, counting the end cysteine and phenylalanine. This entry keeps only the CDR3 DNA: 42 bases, framed from base 1. In the germline V gene (reference sequence), CDR1 corresponds to SGHNT and CDR2 to YYREEE. Deletion took 2 bases off V and 3 bases off J, with a span of 11 bases between the germline ends. Material for sequencing was PBMCs or T cells enriched from blood (not recorded which). This clonotype was sampled from a woman aged 18 to 35 who had been exposed to COVID-19. The rearrangement joined TRBV5-4 to TRBJ1-1; there is no confident call for the D gene. For the CDR3, the sequence is CASSFQAGYTEAFF. The DNA is TGTGCCAGCAGCTTTCAAGCTGGTTACACTGAAGCTTTCTTT.